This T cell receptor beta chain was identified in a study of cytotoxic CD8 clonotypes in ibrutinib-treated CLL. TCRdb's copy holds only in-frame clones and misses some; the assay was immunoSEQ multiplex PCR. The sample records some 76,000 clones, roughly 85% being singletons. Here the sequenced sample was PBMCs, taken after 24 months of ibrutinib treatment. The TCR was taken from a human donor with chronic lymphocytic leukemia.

CDR3: CASSSGPNQETQYF. In DNA, the CDR3 is TGTGCCAGCAGTTCCGGGCCCAACCAAGAGACCCAGTACTTC. V is TRBV27 and J is TRBJ2-5; no clear D. The CDR3 is 14 amino acids. Germline lookup yields CDR1 MNHEY and CDR2 SMNVEV (reference sequence). The V end lost 4 bases, the J end lost 0 bases, and 9 bases lay between the germline ends.